This record concerns one T cell receptor (beta chain) sequence. Its antigen remains unidentified. PBMC RNA served as the TCR library source. This record comes from a study of regulatory T cells in long-lasting Graves disease. V was pared by 5 bases and J by 4 bases, with 11 bases between. The CDR3 contains 13 residues. General study findings and limits: Rather than thyroid tissue, only peripheral blood underwent study.

Using its own MiXCR run on the reads, TCRdb lists one record per CDR3 protein. The table has 850 to 1,200 distinct CDR3 sequences, 80% to 85% seen once. V and J are TRBV12-3 or TRBV12-4 and TRBJ1-2; D possibly corresponds to TRBD1 (6 bases). The specimen was peripheral blood mononuclear cells (PBMCs), collected with antithyroid drug treatment, in newly diagnosed or persistent Graves disease (not recorded which). The sequence derives from a woman aged 35-60 years with Graves disease. Here the CDR3 reads CASSLRGGYGYTF. The CDR3 coding sequence is TGTGCCAGCAGTCTCAGGGGAGGCTATGGCTACACCTTC.